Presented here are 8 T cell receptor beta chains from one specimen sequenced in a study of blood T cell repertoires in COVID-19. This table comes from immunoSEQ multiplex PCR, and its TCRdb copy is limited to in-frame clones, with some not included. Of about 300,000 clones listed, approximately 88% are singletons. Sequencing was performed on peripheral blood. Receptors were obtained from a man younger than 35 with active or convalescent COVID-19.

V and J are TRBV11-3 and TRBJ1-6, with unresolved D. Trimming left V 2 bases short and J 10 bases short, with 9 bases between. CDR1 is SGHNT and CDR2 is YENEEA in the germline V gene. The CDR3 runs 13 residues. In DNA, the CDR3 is TGTGCCAGCAGCTTAACCGGGAACTCACCCCTCCACTTT. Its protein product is CASSLTGNSPLHF.

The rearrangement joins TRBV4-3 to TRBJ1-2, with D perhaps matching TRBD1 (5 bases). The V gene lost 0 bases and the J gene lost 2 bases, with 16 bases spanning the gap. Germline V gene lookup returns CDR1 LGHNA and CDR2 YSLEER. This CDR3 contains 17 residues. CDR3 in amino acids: CASSQDGVGLTNYGYTF. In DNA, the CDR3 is TGCGCCAGCAGCCAAGATGGTGTGGGACTGACAAACTATGGCTACACCTTC.

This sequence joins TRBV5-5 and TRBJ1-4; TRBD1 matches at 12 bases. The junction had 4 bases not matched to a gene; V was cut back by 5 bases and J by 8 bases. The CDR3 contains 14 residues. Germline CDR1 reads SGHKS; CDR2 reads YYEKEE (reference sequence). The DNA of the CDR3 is TGTGCCAGCAGTTCCGGGACAGGGGGCGAAAAACTGTTTTTT. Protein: CASSSGTGGEKLFF.

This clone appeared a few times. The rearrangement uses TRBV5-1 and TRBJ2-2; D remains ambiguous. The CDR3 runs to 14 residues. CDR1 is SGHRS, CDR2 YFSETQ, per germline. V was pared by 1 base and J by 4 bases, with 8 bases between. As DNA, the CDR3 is TGCGCCAGCAGCTTGAGTACACCCACCGGGGAGCTGTTTTTT. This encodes CASSLSTPTGELFF. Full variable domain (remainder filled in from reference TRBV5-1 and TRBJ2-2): KAGVTQTPRYLIKTRGQQVTLSCSPISGHRSVSWYQQTPGQGLQFLFEYFSETQRNKGNFPGRFSGRQFSNSRSEMNVSTLELGDSALYLCASSLSTPTGELFFGEGSRLTVL.

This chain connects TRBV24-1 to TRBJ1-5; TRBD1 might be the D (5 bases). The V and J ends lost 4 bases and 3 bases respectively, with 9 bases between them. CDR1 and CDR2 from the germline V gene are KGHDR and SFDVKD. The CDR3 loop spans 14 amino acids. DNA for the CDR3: TGTGCCACCAGTGAGGCAGGGCTCAATCAGCCCCAGCATTTT. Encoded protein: CATSEAGLNQPQHF.

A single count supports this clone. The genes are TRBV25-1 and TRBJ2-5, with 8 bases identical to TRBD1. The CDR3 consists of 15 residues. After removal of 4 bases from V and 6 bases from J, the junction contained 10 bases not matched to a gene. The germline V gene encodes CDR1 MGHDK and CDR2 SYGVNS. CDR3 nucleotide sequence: TGTGCCAGCAGTGTAACTCGGACAGGGCGGCAGACCCAGTACTTC. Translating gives CASSVTRTGRQTQYF.

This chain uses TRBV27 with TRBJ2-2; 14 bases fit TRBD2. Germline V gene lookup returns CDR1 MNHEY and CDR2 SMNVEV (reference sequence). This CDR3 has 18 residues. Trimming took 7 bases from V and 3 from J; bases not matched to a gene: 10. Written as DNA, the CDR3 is TGTGCCAGCATTAACGGGACTAGCGGGGGATTACACACCGGGGAGCTGTTTTTT. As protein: CASINGTSGGLHTGELFF.

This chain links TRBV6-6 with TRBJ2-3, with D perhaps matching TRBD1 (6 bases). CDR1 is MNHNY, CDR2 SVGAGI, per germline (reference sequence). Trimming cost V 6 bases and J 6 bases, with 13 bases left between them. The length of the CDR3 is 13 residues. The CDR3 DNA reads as TGTGCCAGCAGCGGCGTGGGGGCGGATACGCAGTATTTT. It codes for CASSGVGADTQYF.